These 8 T cell receptor beta chains originate from one sample sequenced in a study of radiotherapy plus CTLA-4 blockade in lung cancer. Method: immunoSEQ multiplex PCR; TCRdb's copy keeps in-frame clones and lacks some. This sample carries about 97,000 clones, about four fifths of them seen once, and the ten largest clones take roughly 2.8%. Source: peripheral blood, taken from a patient treated with radiotherapy plus ipilimumab. Receptors originate from a human donor with non-small cell lung cancer who had a partial response to radiotherapy plus ipilimumab. Some clones in this sample may be carry-over from other donors' samples.

V and J are TRBV2 and TRBJ1-2, with D maybe TRBD1 (6 bases). The length of the CDR3 is 16 residues. Germline CDR1 and CDR2: SNHLY and FYNNEI. V was trimmed by 6 bases and J by 4 bases, leaving 21 bases between them. The CDR3 DNA reads as TGTGCCAGCAGCCCACAGGGTCCCCCAGGACCCTATGGCTACACCTTC. Protein sequence: CASSPQGPPGPYGYTF.

This clone was seen only a few times. The rearrangement uses TRBV28 and TRBJ1-6; TRBD1 might be the D (6 bases). The CDR3 extends over 15 amino acids. Germline V CDR1 and CDR2: MDHEN, SYDVKM. Between the trimmed V and J ends, which lost 3 bases and 6 bases, there was a span of 12 bases. CDR3 residues: CASSFQGRGNSPLHF. The CDR3 DNA is TGTGCCAGCAGTTTCCAGGGGCGCGGTAATTCACCCCTCCACTTT.

The sample holds one count of this clone. The chain has TRBV9 and TRBJ2-1; the match to TRBD2 covers 10 bases. Germline loops: CDR1 SGDLS, CDR2 YYNGEE. Trimming at V came to 0 bases and at J to 6 bases, leaving 6 bases not matched to a gene. The CDR3 is 16 residues long. The CDR3 region is CASSVAELAGPNEQFF. CDR3 nucleotides: TGTGCCAGCAGCGTAGCCGAACTAGCGGGACCCAATGAGCAGTTCTTC.

The chain is built from TRBV6-1 and TRBJ2-3; tentative D call: TRBD2 (5 bases). Looked up from germline, CDR1 is MNHNS and CDR2 is SASEGT. The CDR3 spans 14 residues. V lost 6 bases, J lost 4 bases, and 14 bases lay in between. The CDR3 nucleotides read TGTGCCAGCAGCGGTACTAGGGCCGCAGATACGCAGTATTTT. It is translated as CASSGTRAADTQYF.

This sequence joins TRBV5-1 and TRBJ2-1; the match to TRBD2 covers 8 bases. Germline V gene sequence: CDR1 SGHRS, CDR2 YFSETQ. The CDR3 loop spans 14 amino acids. The ends lost 5 bases at V and 0 bases at J; junction bases unmatched: 1. The CDR3, as DNA: TGCGCCAGCAGGCTAGCGGGCTCCTACAATGAGCAGTTCTTC. Translated: CASRLAGSYNEQFF.

This sequence joins TRBV5-1 and TRBJ2-1; D not certain. The CDR3 totals 13 residues. With 2 bases removed from V and 2 bases from J, the gap between germline ends came to 5 bases. Germline assignment: CDR1 SGHRS and CDR2 YFSETQ. CDR3 sequence reads: CASSFETYNEQFF. In nucleotides, the CDR3 is TGCGCCAGCAGCTTTGAGACCTACAATGAGCAGTTCTTC.

V gene TRBV30 combines with J gene TRBJ1-3, with TRBD1 matching over 8 bases. The CDR3 consists of 18 residues. Germline assignment: CDR1 GTSNPN and CDR2 SVGIG (reference sequence). With 1 base clipped from V and 4 bases from J, the junction kept 15 bases outside the gene matches. The CDR3 here is CAWSDLTTQGGLGNTIYF. DNA of the CDR3: TGTGCCTGGAGTGACCTCACTACACAGGGGGGCCTCGGAAACACCATATATTTT.

The chain links TRBV7-2 to TRBJ1-4; possible D gene TRBD1, 5 bases. CDR1 and CDR2 (germline): SGHTA, FQGNSA. The germline V and J ends were trimmed by 5 bases and 4 bases, with 11 bases remaining between them. The CDR3 is 14 amino acids. The CDR3 coding sequence is TGTGCCAGCAGCACAGGCGCCTATAATGAAAAACTGTTTTTT. It yields the protein CASSTGAYNEKLFF. The full variable domain, rest sourced from reference TRBV7-2 and TRBJ1-4, is GAGVSQSPSNKVTEKGKDVELRCDPISGHTALYWYRQSLGQGLEFLIYFQGNSAPDKSGLPSDRFSAERTGGSVSTLTIQRTQQEDSAVYLCASSTGAYNEKLFFGSGTQLSVL.